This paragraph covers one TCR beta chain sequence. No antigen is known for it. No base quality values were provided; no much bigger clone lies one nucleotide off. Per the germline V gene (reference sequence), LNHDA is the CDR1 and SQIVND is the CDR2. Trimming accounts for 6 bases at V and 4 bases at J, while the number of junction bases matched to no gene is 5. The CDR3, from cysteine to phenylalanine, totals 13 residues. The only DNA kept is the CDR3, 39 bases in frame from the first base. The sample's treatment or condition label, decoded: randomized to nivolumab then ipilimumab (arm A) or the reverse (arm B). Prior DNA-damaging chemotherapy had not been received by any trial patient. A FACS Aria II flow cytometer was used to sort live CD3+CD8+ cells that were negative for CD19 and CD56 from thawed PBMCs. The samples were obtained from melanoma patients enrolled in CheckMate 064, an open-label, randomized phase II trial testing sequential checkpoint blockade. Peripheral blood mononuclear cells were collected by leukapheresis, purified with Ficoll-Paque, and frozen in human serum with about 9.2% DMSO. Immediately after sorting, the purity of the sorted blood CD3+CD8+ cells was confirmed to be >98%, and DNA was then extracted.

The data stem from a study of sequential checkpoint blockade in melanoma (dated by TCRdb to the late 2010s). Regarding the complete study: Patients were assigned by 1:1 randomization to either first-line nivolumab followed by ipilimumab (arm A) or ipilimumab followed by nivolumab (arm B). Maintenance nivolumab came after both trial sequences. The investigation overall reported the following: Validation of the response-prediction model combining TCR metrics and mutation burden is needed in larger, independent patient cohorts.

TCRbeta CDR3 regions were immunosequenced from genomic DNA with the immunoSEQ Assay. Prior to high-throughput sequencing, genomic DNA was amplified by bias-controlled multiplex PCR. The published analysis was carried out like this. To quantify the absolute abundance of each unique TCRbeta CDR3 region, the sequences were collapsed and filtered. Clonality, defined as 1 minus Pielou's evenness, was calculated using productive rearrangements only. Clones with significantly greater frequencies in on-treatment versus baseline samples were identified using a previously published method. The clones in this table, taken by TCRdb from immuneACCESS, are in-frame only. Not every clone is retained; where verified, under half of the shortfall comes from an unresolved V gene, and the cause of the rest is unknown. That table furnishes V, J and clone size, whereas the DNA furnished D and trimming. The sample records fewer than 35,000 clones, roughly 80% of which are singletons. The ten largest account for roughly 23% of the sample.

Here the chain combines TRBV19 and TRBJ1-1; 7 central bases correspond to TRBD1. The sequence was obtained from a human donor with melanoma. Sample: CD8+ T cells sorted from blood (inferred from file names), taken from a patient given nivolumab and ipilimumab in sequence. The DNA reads TGTGCCAGTAGCCCAGGACAGGTCACTGAAGCTTTCTTT. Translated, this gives CASSPGQVTEAFF.